The T cell receptor (beta chain) described here comes from a study of blood T cell repertoires in COVID-19. V shed 3 bases, J shed 9 bases, and the junction held 5 bases outside the gene matches. The CDR3 is 14 residues long. Per the germline V gene, CDR1 is GTSNPN and CDR2 is SVGIG (reference sequence). In the study's own analysis: Amplified reference gene primers provided the basis for estimating nucleated cell counts. Produced via immunoSEQ multiplex PCR; TCRdb's table is partial and in-frame only. The V and J calls and clone size are taken from that table; D and trimming were inferred from the DNA. The sample gives about 250,000 clones, approximately 80% of which show up once; about 9% is in the top ten.

The sample taken for sequencing was peripheral blood. The chain has TRBV30 and TRBJ2-1, with 13 bases matching TRBD2. The sequence was obtained from a man aged 80 or over with acute or convalescent COVID-19. The CDR3 sequence: CAWRTSGRRREQFF. In nucleotides, the CDR3 is TGTGCCTGGAGGACTAGCGGGAGGCGCCGTGAGCAGTTCTTC.